This T cell receptor beta chain is from a study of T cells and copy number aberrations in small-cell lung cancer. V shed 8 bases and J 4 bases; nucleotides not matched to a gene: 7. Germline V lookup: CDR1 LNHDA, CDR2 SQIVND (reference sequence). The CDR3 contains 15 residues. Donors were all either smokers or heavy second-hand smokers. Tumor tissue came from three grid-selected regions of each formalin-fixed paraffin-embedded block. This clone was seen only once. Data came from immunoSEQ multiplex PCR; TCRdb stores just in-frame clones and leaves some out. The sample lists about 500 clones; roughly 84% were seen once.

This TCR was sampled from a man aged 55 to 70 with small cell lung cancer. What was sequenced was tumor tissue. The chain joins TRBV19 to TRBJ1-5, with 11 bases fitting TRBD1. The CDR3 nucleotides read TGTGCCAGTTTCTCTGGACAGGGGGCGAATCAGCCCCAGCATTTT. The encoded protein is CASFSGQGANQPQHF.